The entry below gives a single TCR beta chain sequence along with its context. The CDR3 totals 16 residues. The junction had 4 bases not matched to a gene; V was cut back by 1 base and J by 0 bases. Looked up from germline, CDR1 is SGHAT and CDR2 is FQNNGV. The data derive from a study of blood T cell repertoires in COVID-19. Study details: Sample material is recorded as cDNA or gDNA derived from T cells, B-cell-depleted T cells, or PBMCs.

Under the authors' procedure: Amplification of reference gene primers provided the estimated nucleated cell counts. This table comes from immunoSEQ multiplex PCR, and its TCRdb copy is limited to in-frame clones, with some not included. The V and J calls and clone size are taken from that table; D and trimming were inferred from the DNA. Of 150,000 to 200,000 clones in the sample, approximately 86% were seen once. The receptor was isolated from a man aged 45-65 years with active or convalescent COVID-19. The sample taken for sequencing was peripheral blood. The gene calls are TRBV11-2 and TRBJ2-3; 7 bases match TRBD1. The CDR3 here is CASSLVGQSSTDTQYF. The DNA of the CDR3 is TGTGCCAGCAGCTTAGTGGGACAGTCTAGCACAGATACGCAGTATTTT.